The 17 T cell receptor beta chains presented below share a single source sample, sequenced in a study of monozygotic twins with inflammatory bowel disease. TCRdb re-called the 5' RACE reads; every CDR3 protein appears as one record, without DNA. Its table lists some 440,000 distinct CDR3 sequences. Sequenced: blood. Every receptor here comes from a human donor with ulcerative colitis or Crohn's disease, or a healthy co-twin of an affected twin (not recorded which).

CDR3 protein: CARSFSSGGVRDTQYF. The chain links TRBV12-3 or TRBV12-4 to TRBJ2-3; TCRdb indicates TRBD2, and absent DNA this call remains unverified. The CDR3 loop spans 16 amino acids.

The J gene is TRBJ2-5, the V gene TRBV18. From germline, CDR1 is KGHSH and CDR2 LQKENI. The CDR3 has 14 residues. Here the CDR3 reads CASSPPVGQETQYF.

The V call is TRBV5-1, the J call TRBJ1-2; TCRdb names TRBD1, which stays unverified in the absence of DNA. This CDR3 is built from 15 residues. The germline V gene has CDR1 SGHRS and CDR2 YFSETQ. The CDR3 loop reads CASSPSGVYNYGYTF.

This chain links TRBV5-1 with TRBJ1-4. This CDR3 region has 13 residues. The V gene's germline CDR1 is SGHRS and CDR2 YFSETQ. The CDR3 reads CASSPNGREKLFF.

The chain carries TRBV10-3 and TRBJ2-3; TCRdb lists TRBD2, though no DNA is available to test this call. Germline CDR1 and CDR2: ENHRY and SYGVKD. The CDR3 sequence is 17 residues long. The CDR3: CAISEDPTSGGTDTQYF.

The chain uses TRBV20-1 and TRBJ2-5; the TCRdb D gene call, TRBD1, has no DNA to confirm it. CDR3 length: 14 amino acids. Germline lookup yields CDR1 DFQATT and CDR2 SNEGSKA (reference sequence). The CDR3 here is CSAKGALPGGTQYF.

This CDR3 reads CSARDQGGRDTQYF. V is TRBV20-1 and J is TRBJ2-3; TCRdb designates TRBD1, a call that cannot be tested without DNA. The CDR3 is 14 residues long. The germline gives CDR1 DFQATT, CDR2 SNEGSKA (reference sequence).

The V and J genes are TRBV20-1 and TRBJ2-1; TCRdb reports TRBD2, a call that lacks DNA to check it against. Germline V gene lookup returns CDR1 DFQATT and CDR2 SNEGSKA (reference sequence). The CDR3 consists of 14 residues. The CDR3 sequence: CSAGLAGGFREQFF.

The V and J genes are TRBV4-1 and TRBJ1-2; TCRdb proposes TRBD1, but this gene call is untestable without DNA. CDR3 length equals 17 residues. The V gene's germline CDR1 is MGHRA and CDR2 YSYEKL. CDR3: CASSQDRTLTTFYGYTF.

This sequence joins TRBV27 and TRBJ2-3; TCRdb's D gene call, TRBD1, goes unchecked for lack of DNA. CDR3 size: 15 residues. The germline gives CDR1 MNHEY, CDR2 SMNVEV (reference sequence). The CDR3 region is CASSSDRGRTDTQYF.

The genes are TRBV11-1 and TRBJ2-4; absent DNA, TCRdb's TRBD1 call cannot be checked. Germline CDR1 reads SGHAT; CDR2 reads FQDESV (reference sequence). The CDR3 is 18 amino acids. The CDR3 reads CASSSPSGFRGRPNIQYF. Combining the CDR3 with reference TRBV11-1 and TRBJ2-4 gives the whole variable domain EAEVAQSPRYKITEKSQAVAFWCDPISGHATLYWYRQILGQGPELLVQFQDESVVDDSQLPKDRFSAERLKGVDSTLKIQPAELGDSAMYLCASSSPSGFRGRPNIQYFGAGTRLSVL.

The chain couples TRBV12-3 or TRBV12-4 to TRBJ1-2; TCRdb proposes TRBD1, but this gene call is untestable without DNA. There are 15 residues in the CDR3. The CDR3 is CASTVTGLANYGYTF.

This sequence joins TRBV5-4 and TRBJ1-1; lacking DNA, the TRBD1 call made by TCRdb goes unchecked. CDR3 length equals 18 residues. CDR1 and CDR2 from the germline V gene are SGHNT and YYREEE (reference sequence). The CDR3 reads CASSRRAGGRGPRTEAFF.

The rearrangement uses TRBV20-1 and TRBJ2-1. CDR3 length: 14 amino acids. Germline CDR1 reads DFQATT; CDR2 reads SNEGSKA (reference sequence). The CDR3 region is CSARDSAAYNEQFF.

The chain recombines TRBV4-3 with TRBJ2-2; TCRdb's D call, TRBD1, is unchecked because there is no DNA. CDR3 length equals 16 residues. Germline V gives CDR1 LGHNA, CDR2 YSLEER. CDR3 protein: CASSRKGGRGPGELFF.

J is TRBJ2-1 and V is TRBV5-1; the TRBD1 assignment by TCRdb is unverifiable without DNA. The CDR3 runs to 14 residues. Germline-derived CDR1 and CDR2 are SGHRS and YFSETQ. Here the CDR3 reads CASSLYEGQGEQFF. The full variable domain, completed using reference TRBV5-1 and TRBJ2-1, is KAGVTQTPRYLIKTRGQQVTLSCSPISGHRSVSWYQQTPGQGLQFLFEYFSETQRNKGNFPGRFSGRQFSNSRSEMNVSTLELGDSALYLCASSLYEGQGEQFFGPGTRLTVL.

The V call is TRBV11-2, the J call TRBJ1-6; TCRdb outputs TRBD1, but without DNA this stays unchecked. Germline V gene sequence: CDR1 SGHAT, CDR2 FQNNGV. The CDR3 is 18 residues long. The CDR3 here is CASSTTKGSGVDNSPLHF.